This TCR beta chain is drawn from a study of blood T cell repertoires in COVID-19. On the study more broadly: Spain, Italy and the United States supplied samples that represented acute and convalescent COVID-19. Sources were T cells, B-cell-depleted T cells, or PBMCs; the material itself was cDNA or gDNA.

All enrollees were roughly 18 to 100 years old and from fewer than 25 US areas. This CDR3 is 14 amino acids long. Trimming removed 6 bases at V and 0 bases at J, with 9 bases between. Germline V gives CDR1 SNHLY, CDR2 FYNNEI. Profiled with immunoSEQ multiplex PCR; TCRdb holds only in-frame clones, not every one. The repertoire holds some 270,000 clones, with over 75% as singletons. The source material was PBMCs or T cells enriched from blood (not recorded which). This sequence joins TRBV2 and TRBJ1-3, with D maybe TRBD1 (5 bases). This clonotype originated in a woman in her thirties or forties who had been exposed to COVID-19. CDR3: CASRNQGSGNTIYF. The CDR3 nucleotides are TGTGCCAGCAGAAACCAGGGCTCTGGAAACACCATATATTTT.